A selection of T cell receptor beta chains follows, all from one sample in a study of T cell repertoires in cytomegalovirus infection. MiXCR, applied by TCRdb to the reads, yields one record per CDR3 protein. The table has a few hundred thousand distinct CDR3 sequences, over 7.5% seen once. Sequencing input: PBMCs. The receptors were gathered from a human donor in good health (CMV status not recorded). Some clones in this sample may be carry-over from other donors' samples. Each CDR3 is given with its conserved first and last residue. The order of the fields is V gene, clone size, D gene, J gene, CDR3 protein, CDR3 DNA. The D gene is left open where the match is weak. The size field is filled for only some rows; it gives once, few, many or a size class.

TRBV7-2	few	TRBD1	TRBJ1-1	CASSWPGQGDPDTEAFF	TGTGCCAGCAGCTGGCCGGGACAGGGGGACCCCGACACTGAAGCTTTCTTT
TRBV6-6	NA	NA	TRBJ2-7	CASSKGGTALPEQYF	TGTGCCAGCAGTAAGGGTGGGACGGCCCTCCCCGAGCAGTACTTC
TRBV7-2	many	NA	TRBJ2-7	CASSSQGSPRDEQYF	TGTGCCAGCAGCTCCCAGGGTTCCCCCAGAGACGAGCAGTACTTC
TRBV14	NA	TRBD2	TRBJ2-2	CASSQAQRGDTGELFF	TGTGCCAGCAGCCAAGCACAGCGGGGGGACACCGGGGAGCTGTTTTTT
TRBV7-9	many	NA	TRBJ1-4	CASSQEPTTAFGNEKLFF	TGTGCCAGCAGCCAAGAACCCACAACAGCTTTCGGTAATGAAAAACTGTTTTTT
TRBV7-9	many	NA	TRBJ2-5	CASSRKETQYF	TGTGCCAGCAGCCGGAAGGAGACCCAGTACTTC
TRBV12-3/TRBV12-4	NA	TRBD2	TRBJ2-1	CASIPLAGGYNEQFF	TGTGCCAGCATCCCACTAGCGGGGGGATACAATGAGCAGTTCTTC
TRBV7-9	many	NA	TRBJ1-1	CASSFRGNPEAFF	TGTGCCAGCAGCTTTAGGGGCAACCCTGAAGCTTTCTTT
TRBV19	few	NA	TRBJ1-5	CASRSVGRGNQPQHF	TGTGCCAGTAGATCGGTCGGCAGGGGCAATCAGCCCCAGCATTTT
TRBV7-9	few	NA	TRBJ2-7	CASSTWTGAEQYF	TGTGCCAGCAGCACCTGGACCGGGGCGGAGCAGTACTTC
TRBV19	many	NA	TRBJ1-2	CASSISTDTYGYTF	TGTGCCAGTAGTATTTCAACAGACACCTATGGCTACACCTTC
TRBV9	NA	TRBD1	TRBJ2-3	CASSARDRGHRTDTQYF	TGTGCCAGCAGCGCGAGGGACAGGGGGCACCGCACAGATACGCAGTATTTT
TRBV13	few	TRBD1	TRBJ1-5	CASSLWGTGGNQPQHF	TGTGCCAGCAGCTTATGGGGGACAGGGGGGAATCAGCCCCAGCATTTT
TRBV6-2/TRBV6-3	NA	NA	TRBJ2-3	CASSSRPGGVTDTQYF	TGTGCCAGCAGCTCCCGTCCTGGCGGAGTCACAGATACGCAGTATTTT
TRBV11-2	few	NA	TRBJ2-1	CASSGDTAGYEQFF	TGTGCCAGCAGCGGGGACACGGCGGGCTATGAGCAGTTCTTC
TRBV4-1	many	NA	TRBJ2-3	CASSQDSVATDTQYF	TGCGCCAGCAGCCAAGATTCCGTAGCAACAGATACGCAGTATTTT
TRBV28	many	NA	TRBJ1-5	CASSLSAGAQPQHF	TGTGCCAGCAGTTTGTCGGCAGGGGCGCAGCCCCAGCATTTT
TRBV2	few	TRBD2	TRBJ2-7	CASSQTGGGTYEQYF	TGTGCCAGCAGCCAGACGGGGGGGGGCACCTACGAGCAGTACTTC
TRBV4-2	few	NA	TRBJ1-6	CASSQKEINSPLHF	TGTGCCAGCAGCCAAAAGGAAATCAATTCACCCCTCCACTTT
TRBV7-6	NA	NA	TRBJ1-1	CASSRSGQGGVDIEAFF	TGTGCCAGCAGCCGCTCTGGGCAGGGCGGGGTTGATATTGAAGCTTTCTTT
TRBV7-2	many	NA	TRBJ2-5	CASSLAGWKETQYF	TGTGCCAGCAGCTTAGCGGGTTGGAAGGAGACCCAGTACTTC
TRBV7-2	many	NA	TRBJ2-4	CASSLVPAKNIQYF	TGTGCCAGCAGCTTAGTTCCAGCCAAAAACATTCAGTACTTC
TRBV7-9	NA	NA	TRBJ1-1	CASSLGVPDTEAFF	TGTGCCAGCAGCTTAGGCGTCCCAGACACTGAAGCTTTCTTT
TRBV4-3	NA	TRBD1	TRBJ1-4	CASSQDRGQGYEKLFF	TGCGCCAGCAGCCAAGATAGGGGACAGGGATATGAAAAACTGTTTTTT
TRBV11-2	many	NA	TRBJ1-4	CASSPLPGGLNEKLFF	TGTGCCAGCAGCCCCCTGCCGGGAGGATTAAATGAAAAACTGTTTTTT
TRBV6-6	NA	NA	TRBJ1-5	CASSDDSSNQPQHF	TGCGCCAGCAGTGACGACAGTAGCAATCAGCCCCAGCATTTT
TRBV5-5	many	NA	TRBJ2-7	CASSRTGSYEQYF	TGTGCCAGCAGCCGTACAGGGAGCTACGAGCAGTACTTC
TRBV4-3	few	TRBD2	TRBJ2-2	CASSQWTSGRGAGELFF	TGCGCCAGCAGCCAGTGGACTAGCGGGAGGGGCGCCGGGGAGCTGTTTTTT
TRBV6-5	few	TRBD1	TRBJ1-1	CASSYSGRGRTAEAFF	TGTGCCAGCAGTTACTCGGGCAGGGGGCGCACCGCTGAAGCTTTCTTT
TRBV5-1	NA	NA	TRBJ2-1	CASSLDTVKNEQFF	TGCGCCAGCAGCTTGGACACGGTTAAGAATGAGCAGTTCTTC
TRBV7-2	many	NA	TRBJ1-6	CASSLAQAGISSPLHF	TGTGCCAGCAGCTTAGCCCAGGCCGGTATCTCTTCACCCCTCCACTTT
TRBV28	many	TRBD2	TRBJ2-5	CASSLATSGRSRETQYF	TGTGCCAGCAGTCTGGCGACTAGCGGGAGGTCTCGGGAGACCCAGTACTTC
TRBV12-3/TRBV12-4	many	TRBD1	TRBJ1-6	CASRTQGAGSPLHF	TGTGCCAGCAGAACCCAGGGGGCAGGCTCACCCCTCCACTTT
TRBV27	few	NA	TRBJ2-7	CASSLYPGIDEQYF	TGTGCCAGCAGTTTATATCCGGGAATCGACGAGCAGTACTTC
TRBV28	many	TRBD2	TRBJ2-5	CASNPTSGRLVTQYF	TGTGCCAGCAACCCGACTAGCGGGAGGTTAGTGACCCAGTACTTC
TRBV7-9	NA	TRBD1	TRBJ2-2	CASNPTGGTGELFF	TGTGCCAGCAACCCGACAGGGGGCACCGGGGAGCTGTTTTTT
TRBV12-3/TRBV12-4	few	NA	TRBJ1-2	CASSKQGLGYTF	TGTGCCAGCAGTAAGCAGGGACTGGGCTACACCTTC
TRBV7-2	few	NA	TRBJ2-2	CASSMGTSNTGELFF	TGTGCCAGCAGCATGGGGACGTCGAACACCGGGGAGCTGTTTTTT
TRBV15	many	NA	TRBJ2-5	CATSRTPSGTQYF	TGTGCCACCAGCAGAACTCCCTCGGGGACCCAGTACTTC
TRBV5-1	many	NA	TRBJ2-7	CASNRGPNYEQYF	TGCGCCTCAAATCGGGGGCCGAACTACGAGCAGTACTTC
TRBV20-1	many	NA	TRBJ1-2	CSAPNPFSTNYGYTF	TGCAGTGCCCCGAATCCCTTTTCTACTAACTATGGCTACACCTTC
TRBV24-1	few	TRBD1	TRBJ1-5	CATSVGATGDTQHF	TGTGCCACCAGTGTCGGAGCCACAGGGGATACCCAGCATTTT
TRBV7-3	many	NA	TRBJ2-6	CASSLLGRLVDESGANVLTF	TGTGCCAGCAGCCTCCTGGGACGTTTAGTTGATGAATCTGGGGCCAACGTCCTGACTTTC
TRBV6-5	NA	NA	TRBJ2-7	CASSLYRGGSSYEQYF	TGTGCCAGCAGCCTTTACAGGGGAGGGAGCTCCTACGAGCAGTACTTC
TRBV12-3/TRBV12-4	NA	NA	TRBJ1-5	CASTERWGNQPQHF	TGTGCCAGCACAGAGAGATGGGGCAATCAGCCCCAGCATTTT
TRBV12-3/TRBV12-4	NA	NA	TRBJ2-5	CASGTEQREGETQYF	TGTGCCAGCGGGACCGAGCAGAGGGAAGGAGAGACCCAGTACTTC
TRBV7-2	many	NA	TRBJ2-5	CASSQSTHQETQYF	TGTGCCAGCAGCCAATCGACTCACCAGGAGACCCAGTACTTC
TRBV6-1	few	TRBD1	TRBJ2-7	CASSEAPGQGLYEQYF	TGTGCCAGCAGTGAAGCCCCGGGACAGGGCCTCTACGAGCAGTACTTC
TRBV7-2	many	NA	TRBJ1-2	CANAPPGSRGYGYTF	TGTGCCAACGCACCCCCGGGATCCCGAGGCTATGGCTACACCTTC
TRBV7-9	NA	TRBD2	TRBJ2-5	CASSPGTSGTPQETQYF	TGTGCCAGCAGCCCGGGGACTAGCGGAACTCCCCAAGAGACCCAGTACTTC
TRBV28	many	NA	TRBJ1-3	CASSLVTGGNTIYF	TGTGCCAGCAGTTTAGTCACCGGTGGAAACACCATATATTTT
TRBV6-6	few	NA	TRBJ1-5	CASSVGGVTQPQHF	TGTGCCAGCAGTGTCGGGGGGGTAACTCAGCCCCAGCATTTT
TRBV7-6	many	NA	TRBJ1-6	CASSLGQNSPLHF	TGTGCCAGCAGCTTAGGACAGAATTCACCCCTCCACTTT
TRBV6-5	many	NA	TRBJ2-1	CASRKEGTRSSYNEQFF	TGTGCCAGCCGAAAAGAGGGAACGAGAAGCTCCTACAATGAGCAGTTCTTC
TRBV30	few	NA	TRBJ2-5	CAWSVLAQETQYF	TGTGCCTGGAGTGTACTAGCCCAAGAGACCCAGTACTTC
TRBV10-3	many	TRBD2	TRBJ2-1	CAISGLAGGSSYNEQFF	TGTGCCATTTCGGGACTAGCGGGGGGTAGCTCCTACAATGAGCAGTTCTTC
TRBV7-9	many	TRBD1	TRBJ1-4	CASQTGQVAEKLFF	TGTGCCAGCCAAACGGGACAGGTCGCCGAAAAACTGTTTTTT